This entry lists 22 T cell receptor beta chains sequenced from one sample in a study of blood T cell repertoires in COVID-19. Profiling relied on immunoSEQ multiplex PCR, and the TCRdb table lists in-frame clones only, not all of them. The table shows about 150,000 clones, with 80% to 90% occurring only once. The specimen was peripheral blood. These receptor sequences come from a woman in her forties or fifties with active or convalescent COVID-19.

This clone was observed a few times. V gene TRBV4-1 combines with J gene TRBJ1-6; 8 bases agree with TRBD1. V trimming: 0 bases; J trimming: 10 bases; junction bases outside the gene matches: 14. Germline V gene lookup returns CDR1 MGHRA and CDR2 YSYEKL. There are 18 residues in the CDR3. The CDR3 region is CASSQDKSVGQGRSPLHF. The CDR3 nucleotides are TGCGCCAGCAGCCAAGACAAGAGCGTTGGACAGGGCCGCTCACCCCTCCACTTT.

The rearrangement links TRBV30 to TRBJ1-4; 9 bases are shared with TRBD1. Germline V gene data show CDR1 as GTSNPN and CDR2 as SVGIG (reference sequence). CDR3 length equals 12 residues. After removal of 5 bases from V and 8 bases from J, the junction contained 3 bases not matched to a gene. In DNA, the CDR3 is TGTGCCTGGGGGACAGGGAGGGAAAAACTGTTTTTT. This encodes CAWGTGREKLFF. Using reference TRBV30 and TRBJ1-4 for the parts outside the CDR3, the full variable domain is SQTIHQWPATLVQPVGSPLSLECTVEGTSNPNLYWYRQAAGRGLQLLFYSVGIGQISSEVPQNLSASRPQDRQFILSSKKLLLSDSGFYLCAWGTGREKLFFGSGTQLSVL.

V usage is TRBV4-3 and J usage is TRBJ2-7; perhaps TRBD1 as D (5 bases). Per the germline V gene, CDR1 is LGHNA and CDR2 is YSLEER. V lost 3 bases and J 3 bases, leaving 12 bases between the germline ends. The CDR3 spans 14 residues. The CDR3 here is CASSQTSRGYEQYF. CDR3 in DNA: TGCGCCAGCAGCCAGACTTCTAGGGGCTACGAGCAGTACTTC.

The chain carries TRBV7-9 and TRBJ2-6, with D uncertain. This CDR3 has 15 residues. Trimming shortened V by 7 bases and J by 4 bases, and 14 bases separated the two germline ends. Per germline, CDR1 SEHNR and CDR2 FQNEAQ (reference sequence). As DNA, the CDR3 is TGTGCCAGCACCAAAAACCCCGGGGGGGCCAACGTCCTGACTTTC. This sequence encodes CASTKNPGGANVLTF.

The chain employs TRBV19 and TRBJ1-2; a weak D match, TRBD1 (6 bases). Trimming removed 0 bases from V and 4 bases from J, with 12 bases in between. The CDR3 sequence is 15 residues long. CDR1 is LNHDA, CDR2 SQIVND, per germline (reference sequence). DNA of the CDR3: TGTGCCAGTAGTATAGATAATCAGGGGAGCTATGGCTACACCTTC. Translation gives CASSIDNQGSYGYTF.

The chain recombines TRBV19 with TRBJ1-5; TRBD1 might be the D (6 bases). CDR1 and CDR2 from the germline V gene are LNHDA and SQIVND (reference sequence). Trimming removed 2 bases at V and 5 bases at J, with 13 bases between. CDR3 length equals 15 residues. CDR3 sequence (DNA): TGTGCCAGTAGTATACAGGGGATGAGGGATCAGCCCCAGCATTTT. Protein: CASSIQGMRDQPQHF.

The chain combines TRBV4-3 with TRBJ2-2, with 14 bases that match TRBD2. V was pared by 2 bases and J by 5 bases, with 7 bases of the junction left unmatched. The CDR3 length is 18 residues. CDR1 LGHNA and CDR2 YSLEER come from the germline V gene. The CDR3 is CASSQKGLAGGRTGELFF. CDR3 in DNA: TGCGCCAGCAGCCAAAAAGGACTAGCGGGGGGACGGACCGGGGAGCTGTTTTTT.

The chain recombines TRBV7-2 with TRBJ1-5; perhaps TRBD1 as D (5 bases). The CDR3 is made up of 15 amino acids. Per germline, CDR1 SGHTA and CDR2 FQGNSA. Trimming removed 3 bases at V and 3 bases at J, with 12 bases between. Here the CDR3 DNA reads TGTGCCAGCAGCTTCCGGGGGGGAAACAATCAGCCCCAGCATTTT. Translating it yields CASSFRGGNNQPQHF.

V is TRBV30 and J is TRBJ1-1; D unresolved. Germline loops: CDR1 GTSNPN, CDR2 SVGIG (reference sequence). Trimming removed 1 base from V and 8 bases from J, with 17 bases in between. The CDR3 contains 14 residues. CDR3 DNA: TGTGCCTGGAGTGCCGATGAACCTTATAGCGAAGCTTTCTTT. This encodes CAWSADEPYSEAFF.

Only a few counts were recorded for this clone. The rearrangement joins TRBV15 to TRBJ1-6; no clear D. The CDR3 extends over 15 amino acids. Germline loops: CDR1 LNHNV, CDR2 YYDKDF (reference sequence). Trimming took 0 bases from V and 4 from J, leaving 7 bases between them. CDR3 coding DNA: TGTGCCACCAGCAGAGAGCCAGATTATAATTCACCCCTCCACTTT. Its translation: CATSREPDYNSPLHF.

The rearrangement uses TRBV5-5 and TRBJ1-5; TRBD1 might be the D (6 bases). Germline loops: CDR1 SGHKS, CDR2 YYEKEE (reference sequence). V shed 1 base and J shed 5 bases, with 13 bases lying between them. The CDR3 runs to 15 residues. In DNA, the CDR3 is TGTGCCAGCAGCTTGTCGGGGGGCGCGTATCAGCCCCAGCATTTT. Its translation: CASSLSGGAYQPQHF. The variable domain in full, with the rest retrieved from reference TRBV5-5 and TRBJ1-5, is DAGVTQSPTHLIKTRGQQVTLRCSPISGHKSVSWYQQVLGQGPQFIFQYYEKEERGRGNFPDRFSARQFPNYSSELNVNALLLGDSALYLCASSLSGGAYQPQHFGDGTRLSIL.

V usage is TRBV27 and J usage is TRBJ2-7; D perhaps matches TRBD2 (6 bases). The CDR3 totals 18 residues. Looked up from germline, CDR1 is MNHEY and CDR2 is SMNVEV (reference sequence). Trimming took 5 bases from V and 2 from J, leaving 25 bases between them. DNA for the CDR3: TGTGCCAGCAGTATTTTCGGTCCCTCGTGGGGGAGGACCTACGAGCAGTACTTC. The encoded protein is CASSIFGPSWGRTYEQYF.

The rearrangement links TRBV2 to TRBJ2-3, with TRBD1 identical over 9 bases. The germline V gene encodes CDR1 SNHLY and CDR2 FYNNEI. The junction had 5 bases not matched to a gene; V was cut back by 5 bases and J by 5 bases. There are 14 residues in the CDR3. The CDR3, as DNA: TGTGCCAGCAGTAGACAGGGGGGTAGAGATACGCAGTATTTT. Translated: CASSRQGGRDTQYF. Full variable domain (remainder filled in from reference TRBV2 and TRBJ2-3): EPEVTQTPSHQVTQMGQEVILRCVPISNHLYFYWYRQILGQKVEFLVSFYNNEISEKSEIFDDQFSVERPDGSNFTLKIRSTKLEDSAMYFCASSRQGGRDTQYFGPGTRLTVL.

V and J are TRBV6-5 and TRBJ1-1; 10 bases align to TRBD1. This CDR3 is built from 13 residues. Germline V gene lookup returns CDR1 MNHEY and CDR2 SVGAGI. V lost 6 bases and J lost 5; bases outside the gene matches: 3. Here the CDR3 reads CASRTDRGTEAFF. The CDR3 DNA reads TGTGCCAGCAGAACGGACAGGGGGACTGAAGCTTTCTTT.

The chain is built from TRBV7-9 and TRBJ1-1, with no clear D. Germline values: CDR1 SEHNR, CDR2 FQNEAQ (reference sequence). Trimming cost V 5 bases and J 2 bases, with 15 bases left between them. The CDR3 loop spans 15 amino acids. This chain's CDR3 is CASSVTDLPNTEAFF. CDR3 nucleotide sequence: TGTGCCAGCAGCGTAACGGACTTACCCAACACTGAAGCTTTCTTT. Full variable domain (missing parts from reference TRBV7-9 and TRBJ1-1): DTGVSQNPRHKITKRGQNVTFRCDPISEHNRLYWYRQTLGQGPEFLTYFQNEAQLEKSRLLSDRFSAERPKGSFSTLEIQRTEQGDSAMYLCASSVTDLPNTEAFFGQGTRLTVV.

Only one count was recorded for this clone. The rearrangement links TRBV28 to TRBJ2-1; perhaps TRBD2 as D (5 bases). The CDR3 loop spans 14 amino acids. Germline V gene data show CDR1 as MDHEN and CDR2 as SYDVKM. Between the trimmed V and J ends, which lost 1 base and 8 bases, there was a span of 12 bases. The CDR3 nucleotides read TGTGCCAGCAGTTTATCCCCTAGCTTGCATGAGCAGTTCTTC. This gives the protein CASSLSPSLHEQFF.

This clone was picked up a small number of times. V usage is TRBV7-9 and J usage is TRBJ1-1; the match to TRBD1 covers 7 bases. Germline V gene sequence: CDR1 SEHNR, CDR2 FQNEAQ (reference sequence). The CDR3 has 16 amino acids. Germline trimming cut 5 bases from V and 1 base from J; bases unmatched to any gene: 10. For the CDR3, the DNA is TGTGCCAGCAGCCAGGGTAGGGGGCGCGGGAACACTGAAGCTTTCTTT. It translates to CASSQGRGRGNTEAFF.

V is TRBV6-6 and J is TRBJ1-6; 9 bases fit TRBD1. The CDR3 is 18 residues long. V was pared by 5 bases and J by 7 bases, with 15 bases of the junction left unmatched. Looked up from germline, CDR1 is MNHNY and CDR2 is SVGAGI (reference sequence). The CDR3 nucleotides are TGTGCCAGCAGTCGGGCCTTCGGGACAGGGACGGGGAATTCACCCCTCCACTTT. Amino acids: CASSRAFGTGTGNSPLHF.

The chain uses TRBV2 and TRBJ1-5; 8 nucleotides align to TRBD1. Germline lookup yields CDR1 SNHLY and CDR2 FYNNEI. The CDR3 has 14 residues. The J segment lost 6 bases and the V segment lost 3 bases, leaving 4 bases of the junction unmatched. This CDR3 reads CASSDGQGSQPQHF. CDR3 bases: TGTGCCAGCAGTGACGGACAGGGCTCTCAGCCCCAGCATTTT.

The chain has TRBV28 and TRBJ2-2; 7 bases are shared with TRBD2. The length of the CDR3 is 15 residues. The V gene's germline CDR1 is MDHEN and CDR2 SYDVKM. V lost 7 bases and J lost 1; bases outside the gene matches: 6. CDR3 bases: TGTGCCAGCACCCGGGGGAGGGGGAACACCGGGGAGCTGTTTTTT. Its translation: CASTRGRGNTGELFF. Combining the CDR3 with reference TRBV28 and TRBJ2-2 gives the whole variable domain DVKVTQSSRYLVKRTGEKVFLECVQDMDHENMFWYRQDPGLGLRLIYFSYDVKMKEKGDIPEGYSVSREKKERFSLILESASTNQTSMYLCASTRGRGNTGELFFGEGSRLTVL.

This clone was observed once. The chain links TRBV7-8 to TRBJ1-6, with 10 bases that match TRBD1. The CDR3 consists of 16 residues. J was trimmed by 7 bases and V by 4 bases; bases with no gene match: 7. Germline assignment: CDR1 SGHVS and CDR2 FQNEAQ. CDR3 residues: CASSYQGQGTNSPLHF. CDR3 nucleotides: TGTGCCAGCAGCTACCAGGGACAGGGGACAAATTCACCCCTCCACTTT.

The chain combines TRBV2 with TRBJ1-5; D ambiguous. Trimming stripped 6 bases from V and 4 bases from J, with 13 bases between. CDR3 length equals 14 residues. CDR1 and CDR2 from the germline V gene are SNHLY and FYNNEI. CDR3 nucleotides: TGTGCCAGCAGCCTCCAGGCGGGGAATCAGCCCCAGCATTTT. Translating it yields CASSLQAGNQPQHF.